This T cell receptor beta chain came from a study of T cell responses to AZD1222 COVID-19 vaccine. Germline values: CDR1 SGHTA, CDR2 FQGNSA. With 6 bases clipped from V and 4 bases from J, the junction kept 4 bases outside the gene matches. This CDR3 has 14 amino acids. Regarding this clone: Its antigen is still unknown.

Generated by immunoSEQ multiplex PCR, the TCRdb table keeps only in-frame clones and is missing some. Found here are roughly 100,000 clones, 90% to 95% of them singletons; the top ten hold over 40%. Study outcomes and limitations: Clonal diversity may have been underestimated, and the donors were mostly white British, with more females than males. Reports say nearly half of spike-specific TCRs go after unmutated variant regions. Vaccine-related CD4 TCRs covered spike, predominating at 160-218 and 743-854.

This chain joins TRBV7-2 and TRBJ1-5; 9 bases align to TRBD1. The receptor was derived from an adult in good health. This specimen was peripheral blood, taken on day 0 of AZD1222 vaccination. The CDR3 region is CASSRQGGNQPQHF. The CDR3 nucleotides are TGTGCCAGCAGTAGACAGGGGGGGAATCAGCCCCAGCATTTT.